These 2 T cell receptor beta chains came from one sample sequenced in a study of response to subunit inactivated influenza vaccine (dated by TCRdb to 2016 to 2019). Library preparation was by RT-PCR. Sequenced using an Illumina HiSeq 2500. TCRdb trimmed public reads at Q25 via fastp, called clones via MiXCR and kept in-frame beta chains. Rows merge per CDR3 protein into single entries with the most common DNA and genes. The sample yields around 570,000 distinct CDR3 sequences; 7.5% to 8.5% were counted once. Over 10% of the sample goes to the ten largest clones. The source material was PBMCs from blood, sampled approximately 25 months after vaccination. Receptors originate from a man aged 45 to 75 who received an inactivated influenza vaccine. Donor details come from another sample of the same person, matched by shared clones.

On this clonotype: A read error may explain this, as a much larger clone is one base away. V and J are TRBV27 and TRBJ2-2; 9 bases align to TRBD1. J lost 2 bases, V lost 6 bases, and 7 bases had no gene match. The CDR3 sequence is 16 residues long. Looked up from germline, CDR1 is MNHEY and CDR2 is SMNVEV (reference sequence). The CDR3 coding sequence is TGTGCCAGCAGACCGTGGACAGGGGTCAACACCGGGGAGCTGTTTTTT. It codes for CASRPWTGVNTGELFF.

This clonotype came up many times. The V and J genes are TRBV27 and TRBJ2-7; TRBD2 matches at 9 bases. The CDR3 runs to 14 residues. V shed 5 bases and J 3 bases; nucleotides not matched to a gene: 5. Germline V gene sequence: CDR1 MNHEY, CDR2 SMNVEV (reference sequence). The CDR3 DNA reads TGTGCCAGCAGTGAGGGACTAGCCAACTACGAGCAGTACTTC. Its translation is CASSEGLANYEQYF.